This TCR beta chain was identified during a study of cytomegalovirus exposure and HLA in healthy donors. Findings and limits, study-wide: In a later analysis, TCR beta V- and J-gene trimming showed a link to a missense DCLRE1C variant. A later analysis revealed that TCR association rates differed between HLA loci, peaking at DRB1 and bottoming out at HLA-C. CMV serostatus stood as the only immune exposure information on hand.

PCR was performed using 60 Vbeta and 13 Jbeta primers. Per the study methods: An analysis performed later counted 81 million or so unique TCR beta chains (roughly 10 million of them shared). Generated by immunoSEQ multiplex PCR, the TCRdb table keeps only in-frame clones and is missing some. V, J and clone size were drawn from that table, and D and trimming were deduced from the DNA. The data hold 130,000 to 150,000 clones, with around two thirds observed a single time. CDR3 length: 13 amino acids. The ends were cut back, 2 bases at V and 3 bases at J, with 8 bases in the middle. Per the germline V gene, CDR1 is SGHVS and CDR2 is FNYEAQ. In the case of this clone: What it binds is not known.

The chain uses TRBV7-6 and TRBJ2-7, with a weak D call TRBD1 (6 bases). This sequence was found in a young man in good health and CMV-seropositive. Sequencing input: PBMCs. The CDR3 nucleotides are TGTGCCAGCAGCTTAAACAGGGACTACGAGCAGTACTTC. As protein: CASSLNRDYEQYF.